The 31 T cell receptor beta chains in this list originate from one sample, sequenced in a study of blood T cell repertoires in COVID-19. Sequencing used immunoSEQ multiplex PCR; TCRdb keeps in-frame clones, though not all of them. The table shows some 250,000 clones, with over 75% occurring only once. Sequences were obtained from peripheral blood. All receptors come from a woman aged 25 to 39 with acute or convalescent COVID-19.

The chain combines TRBV19 with TRBJ2-1; 8 bases agree with TRBD1. The CDR3 is 15 residues long. CDR1 is LNHDA, CDR2 SQIVND, per germline (reference sequence). Unmatched junction bases numbered 7, after V lost 4 bases and J lost 5 bases. CDR3 sequence: CASSRTGKDDNEQFF. The CDR3 region has the DNA TGTGCCAGTAGTAGGACAGGGAAAGATGACAATGAGCAGTTCTTC.

The rearrangement joins TRBV30 to TRBJ2-3, with a tentative D call TRBD1 (8 bases). The V gene lost 1 base and the J gene lost 3 bases, with 14 bases spanning the gap. This CDR3 spans 15 amino acids. The germline CDR1 and CDR2 sequences are GTSNPN and SVGIG (reference sequence). Here the CDR3 reads CAWSAQGGRTDTQYF. The CDR3 DNA reads TGTGCCTGGAGTGCACAGGGGGGGAGGACAGATACGCAGTATTTT.

The DNA for the CDR3 is TGTGCCAGAAGCTTTAGGGGGCACTCCTACGAGCAGTACTTC. Its translation: CARSFRGHSYEQYF. The gene calls are TRBV5-3 and TRBJ2-7, with 7 positions matching TRBD1. TRBV5-3 has ORF status, its function being uncertain. Unmatched junction bases numbered 2, after V lost 2 bases and J lost 0 bases. The length of the CDR3 is 14 residues.

The chain combines TRBV12-5 with TRBJ2-3, with D possibly matching TRBD2 (6 bases). CDR3 length: 15 residues. The ends were cut back, 4 bases at V and 10 bases at J, with 21 bases in the middle. Germline V CDR1 and CDR2: LGHNT, FRNRAP. The CDR3 sequence: CASGSHSAGIGSQYF. The CDR3 coding sequence is TGTGCTAGTGGTTCCCATTCGGCGGGAATCGGGTCGCAGTATTTT.

The chain carries TRBV12-3 or TRBV12-4 and TRBJ1-4; 10 bases agree with TRBD1. J gave up 6 bases and V 8 bases, and 3 bases lay outside the gene matches. The CDR3 loop spans 13 amino acids. CDR3: CASLGTGDEKLFF. CDR3 DNA: TGTGCCAGCCTCGGGACAGGGGATGAAAAACTGTTTTTT.

This chain joins TRBV19 and TRBJ2-1, with 8 bases aligning to TRBD1. V gave up 9 bases and J gave up 4 bases; unmatched junction bases: 11. The V gene's germline CDR1 is LNHDA and CDR2 SQIVND (reference sequence). This CDR3 region has 15 residues. CDR3 DNA: TGTGCCAGCGGCCAAGACGGACAGGGATACAATGAGCAGTTCTTC. Amino acids: CASGQDGQGYNEQFF.

The chain has TRBV9 and TRBJ2-7; no clear D. V dropped 4 bases and J dropped 5 bases, with 10 bases sitting between them. Germline V gene data show CDR1 as SGDLS and CDR2 as YYNGEE. The CDR3 loop spans 12 amino acids. CDR3 nucleotide sequence: TGTGCCAGCAGCCGTAACATCGACGAGCAGTACTTC. Translated, it gives CASSRNIDEQYF. Looking up the rest from reference TRBV9 and TRBJ2-7 gives the full variable domain: DSGVTQTPKHLITATGQRVTLRCSPRSGDLSVYWYQQSLDQGLQFLIQYYNGEERAKGNILERFSAQQFPDLHSELNLSSLELGDSALYFCASSRNIDEQYFGPGTRLTVT.

The gene calls are TRBV11-2 and TRBJ2-7; the match to TRBD2 covers 12 bases. The CDR3 runs to 15 residues. Per germline, CDR1 SGHAT and CDR2 FQNNGV. V lost 8 bases to trimming and J lost 2 bases; unmatched junction nucleotides: 7. Written as DNA, the CDR3 is TGTGCCAGCCGTCCTAGCGGGAGGGCTGCCTACGAGCAGTACTTC. It specifies CASRPSGRAAYEQYF. The full variable domain, its missing parts supplied by reference TRBV11-2 and TRBJ2-7, is EAGVAQSPRYKIIEKRQSVAFWCNPISGHATLYWYQQILGQGPKLLIQFQNNGVVDDSQLPKDRFSAERLKGVDSTLKIQPAKLEDSAVYLCASRPSGRAAYEQYFGPGTRLTVT.

This clone is a singleton in its sample. This rearrangement joins TRBV10-2 to TRBJ2-2, with 13 bases aligning to TRBD2. V lost 6 bases, J lost 2 bases, and 12 bases stayed unmatched. CDR3 size: 19 residues. The germline gives CDR1 WSHSY, CDR2 SAAADI. CDR3 bases: TGCGCCAGCAGAAACCCCCGGACTAGCGGGAGCCTTAACACCGGGGAGCTGTTTTTT. Its translation: CASRNPRTSGSLNTGELFF.

CDR3: CASSPGSNEQYF. The CDR3 coding sequence is TGTGCCAGCAGCCCAGGGTCTAACGAGCAGTACTTC. The rearrangement uses TRBV6-6 and TRBJ2-7; weak D call: TRBD1 (5 bases). CDR3 size: 12 residues. V was shortened by 6 bases and J by 5 bases, with 11 bases between the two germline ends. Germline CDR1 MNHNY, CDR2 SVGAGI (reference sequence).

This chain joins TRBV9 and TRBJ2-3; 10 bases map to TRBD2. CDR3 length: 16 residues. V was pared by 3 bases and J by 1 base, with 5 bases of the junction left unmatched. In germline, CDR1 is SGDLS, CDR2 YYNGEE. The DNA of the CDR3 is TGTGCCAGCAGCGACCAGCTAGCGGGGGGCACAGATACGCAGTATTTT. This translates into CASSDQLAGGTDTQYF.

The chain couples TRBV7-3 to TRBJ2-2; D unresolved. Germline-derived CDR1 and CDR2 are SGHTA and FQGTGA. V lost 1 base to trimming and J lost 7 bases, with 7 bases between them. This CDR3 has 13 residues. The CDR3 nucleotides are TGTGCCAGCAGCTTAAATCCGGGCGGGGAGCTGTTTTTT. This translates into CASSLNPGGELFF.

The J gene is TRBJ1-2, the V gene TRBV24-1; D unresolved. There are 12 residues in the CDR3. Germline V lookup: CDR1 KGHDR, CDR2 SFDVKD. Trimming left V 9 bases short and J 7 bases short, with 14 bases between. CDR3 nucleotide sequence: TGTGCCACCTCCAGGCAAGCGGGTGGCTACACCTTC. Protein: CATSRQAGGYTF.

Remarks on this clone: Germline is not matched at one junction end, which may reflect a read error. V is TRBV7-9 and J is TRBJ2-7; TRBD1 is a possible D gene (6 bases). This CDR3 is 13 amino acids long. The germline V gene encodes CDR1 SEHNR and CDR2 FQNEAQ (reference sequence). The CDR3 nucleotides read TGTGCCAGCAGCTTAGCGCAGGGGTACGGGCAGTACTTC. Amino acids: CASSLAQGYGQYF. The variable domain in full, completed from reference TRBV7-9 and TRBJ2-7, reads DTGVSQNPRHKITKRGQNVTFRCDPISEHNRLYWYRQTLGQGPEFLTYFQNEAQLEKSRLLSDRFSAERPKGSFSTLEIQRTEQGDSAMYLCASSLAQGYGQYFGPGTRLTVT.

The rearrangement joins TRBV29-1 to TRBJ2-5; D is possibly TRBD1 (6 bases). Germline CDR1 SQVTM, CDR2 ANQGSEA. The CDR3 consists of 13 residues. V gave up 7 bases and J gave up 5 bases, with 17 bases separating them. CDR3 loop: CSADRQGRETQYF. CDR3 DNA: TGCAGCGCCGACCGGCAGGGGCGGGAGACCCAGTACTTC.

J is TRBJ2-7 and V is TRBV14; D gene unclear. The germline gives CDR1 SGHDN, CDR2 FVKESK. There are 13 residues in the CDR3. V was cut by 2 bases and J by 2 bases, with 7 bases left in between. In DNA form, the CDR3 reads TGTGCCAGCAGCCAATCGGTGCCCTACGAGCAGTACTTC. It yields the protein CASSQSVPYEQYF.

CDR3 coding DNA: TGTGCCTGGAGCGCCCCGGGGAGGGAAGAGACCCAGTACTTC. The encoded protein is CAWSAPGREETQYF. The gene calls are TRBV30 and TRBJ2-5; 7 bases fit TRBD2. Germline CDR1 is GTSNPN and CDR2 is SVGIG (reference sequence). The CDR3 is 14 residues long. The V and J ends lost 3 bases and 3 bases, in that order; junction bases with no gene match: 7.

This clone was detected only a few times. J is TRBJ2-2 and V is TRBV25-1, with D perhaps TRBD2 (6 bases). This CDR3 spans 12 amino acids. The ends were cut back, 8 bases at V and 6 bases at J, with 10 bases in the middle. CDR1 is MGHDK and CDR2 is SYGVNS in the germline V gene. The CDR3 is CASRGLPGELFF. CDR3 DNA sequence: TGTGCCAGCCGGGGACTCCCCGGGGAGCTGTTTTTT.

The chain has TRBV2 and TRBJ1-1, with D perhaps TRBD1 (6 bases). Trimming took 6 bases from V and 8 from J, leaving 16 bases between them. Germline assignment: CDR1 SNHLY and CDR2 FYNNEI. The CDR3 has 13 amino acids. This CDR3 is CASREVGGLEAFF. The CDR3 nucleotides are TGTGCCAGCAGAGAGGTCGGGGGGCTCGAAGCTTTCTTT.

This chain links TRBV5-6 with TRBJ2-3; TRBD2 agrees at 7 bases. The V and J ends lost 2 bases and 1 base, in that order; junction bases with no gene match: 13. This CDR3 has 18 residues. The V gene's germline CDR1 is SGHDT and CDR2 YYEEEE. CDR3 DNA: TGTGCCAGCAGCTTTGGTCTATATGCGGGAGAAGGCACAGATACGCAGTATTTT. Translating it yields CASSFGLYAGEGTDTQYF.

This rearrangement joins TRBV9 to TRBJ2-1; a weak D match, TRBD1 (7 bases). CDR3 length: 13 amino acids. Trimming removed 0 bases at V and 7 bases at J, with 8 bases between. Germline-derived CDR1 and CDR2 are SGDLS and YYNGEE. DNA of the CDR3: TGTGCCAGCAGCGTAGCAGGGGGGAATGAGCAGTTCTTC. Translating gives CASSVAGGNEQFF.

This clone was observed a single time. The chain combines TRBV24-1 with TRBJ2-7, with TRBD2 matching 8 bases. The CDR3 is 13 residues long. J lost 1 base, V lost 9 bases, and 4 bases had no gene match. Per the germline V gene, CDR1 is KGHDR and CDR2 is SFDVKD. The CDR3 sequence: CATPTSGSYEQYF. The CDR3 DNA reads TGTGCCACCCCCACTAGCGGATCCTACGAGCAGTACTTC.

V and J are TRBV9 and TRBJ2-1; 10 bases align to TRBD2. Germline lookup yields CDR1 SGDLS and CDR2 YYNGEE. V dropped 1 base and J dropped 3; count of bases not matched to a gene: 4. This CDR3 is 16 amino acids long. CDR3 bases: TGTGCCAGCAGCGTATATACTAGCGGGATCTACAATGAGCAGTTCTTC. Protein product: CASSVYTSGIYNEQFF.

A single count supports this clone. This chain connects TRBV24-1 to TRBJ2-2; D is unresolved. The CDR3 has 11 amino acids. CDR1 is KGHDR, CDR2 SFDVKD, per germline. V was clipped by 9 bases and J by 3 bases, with 4 bases between them. This chain's CDR3 is CATSDTGELFF. CDR3 DNA sequence: TGTGCCACCTCCGACACCGGGGAGCTGTTTTTT.

CDR3 sequence: CASRTSGSDEQFF. The CDR3 coding sequence is TGTGCCAGCAGGACTAGCGGGAGTGATGAGCAGTTCTTC. V and J are TRBV9 and TRBJ2-1, with TRBD2 identical over 12 bases. CDR3 length: 13 residues. The germline V gene encodes CDR1 SGDLS and CDR2 YYNGEE. Trimming cost V 5 bases and J 8 bases; bases outside gene matches: 2.

The chain joins TRBV19 to TRBJ1-2; 7 bases agree with TRBD1. In germline, CDR1 is LNHDA, CDR2 SQIVND (reference sequence). V was clipped by 7 bases and J by 0 bases; unmatched bases: 14. The CDR3 contains 17 residues. In nucleotides, the CDR3 is TGTGCCAGTAAGCGCCGGGACAGCATCAGATCTAACTATGGCTACACCTTC. Protein product: CASKRRDSIRSNYGYTF. Filled out from reference TRBV19 and TRBJ1-2, the complete variable domain reads DGGITQSPKYLFRKEGQNVTLSCEQNLNHDAMYWYRQDPGQGLRLIYYSQIVNDFQKGDIAEGYSVSREKKESFPLTVTSAQKNPTAFYLCASKRRDSIRSNYGYTFGSGTRLTVV.

The chain combines TRBV6-5 with TRBJ1-5; no clear D gene. Germline V gene data show CDR1 as MNHEY and CDR2 as SVGAGI. The V end lost 6 bases, the J end lost 0 bases, and 9 bases lay between the germline ends. This CDR3 has 14 amino acids. DNA of the CDR3: TGTGCCAGCAGGCCCGCAGGTAGCAATCAGCCCCAGCATTTT. Its protein product is CASRPAGSNQPQHF.

V is TRBV5-1 and J is TRBJ2-7; 8 bases are shared with TRBD1. CDR1 is SGHRS and CDR2 is YFSETQ in the germline V gene. After removal of 1 base from V and 3 bases from J, the junction contained 6 bases not matched to a gene. The CDR3 contains 15 residues. DNA of the CDR3: TGCGCCAGCAGCTTGCGACAGGGGTCGGGCTACGAGCAGTACTTC. Translated: CASSLRQGSGYEQYF.

The V gene is TRBV7-9, the J gene TRBJ1-2; perhaps TRBD1 as D (6 bases). Per the germline V gene, CDR1 is SEHNR and CDR2 is FQNEAQ (reference sequence). V was clipped by 7 bases and J by 5 bases, with 17 bases between them. This CDR3 region has 14 residues. The DNA for the CDR3 is TGTGCCAGCAACCCACCGGGGCAGGGGTATGGCTACACCTTC. This gives the protein CASNPPGQGYGYTF.

The chain carries TRBV7-9 and TRBJ2-1, with TRBD1 as a possible D gene (6 bases). Trimming removed 7 bases at V and 5 bases at J, with 15 bases between. This CDR3 region has 14 residues. CDR1 SEHNR and CDR2 FQNEAQ come from the germline V gene (reference sequence). In nucleotides, the CDR3 is TGTGCCAGCATCGGGCAGGGGAAGGACAATGAGCAGTTCTTC. Amino acid sequence: CASIGQGKDNEQFF.

In its sample, this clone was seen once. Additional DNA sequences in this sample encode the identical CDR3. V and J are TRBV5-1 and TRBJ2-5; D is undetermined. This CDR3 has 12 amino acids. Germline-derived CDR1 and CDR2 are SGHRS and YFSETQ. The V gene lost 1 base and the J gene lost 4 bases, with 5 bases spanning the gap. Written as DNA, the CDR3 is TGCGCCAGCAGCTTGAATCGAGAGACCCAGTACTTC. The encoded protein is CASSLNRETQYF.